Listed here is a single T cell receptor beta chain. This record comes from a study of blood T cell repertoires in COVID-19. Study background: From T cells, B-cell-depleted T cells, or PBMCs came the material, which was cDNA or gDNA.

In the source study's methods: It was from reference gene primer amplification that nucleated cell counts were estimated. Sequencing used immunoSEQ multiplex PCR; TCRdb keeps in-frame clones, though not all of them. V and J calls and clone size follow that table, whereas D and trimming were derived from the DNA. The table includes hundreds of thousands of clones, more than 75% detected once. Residents of 24 US areas, aged about 18 to 95 years, made up the participants. There are 15 residues in the CDR3. CDR1 and CDR2 from the germline V gene are MDHEN and SYDVKM. Trimming removed 6 bases from V and 4 bases from J, with 17 bases in between.

The sequenced material came from PBMCs or T cells enriched from blood (not recorded which). The clonotype was recovered from a man in his thirties or forties who had recovered from COVID-19. The chain recombines TRBV28 with TRBJ2-3; a possible D gene is TRBD2 (6 bases). Here the CDR3 DNA reads TGTGCCAGCAGACATTGGGAGGTTAAGTCAGATACGCAGTATTTT. Encoded protein: CASRHWEVKSDTQYF.